Following are 13 T cell receptor beta chains from one sample sequenced in a study of CXCR3-negative and CXCR3-positive naive CD8 T cells. Study-wide results and limits: Compared with CXCR3-negative naive cells, CXCR3-positive naive cells showed more hydrophobic TRB CDR3s.

It was by 5' RACE with UMI labels that the TRB cDNA libraries were prepared. Each CDR3 protein gets one entry in TCRdb, which reprocessed the 5' RACE reads and gives no DNA. This repertoire includes about 89,000 distinct CDR3 sequences. For these TCRs, the target antigens are not known. Specimen: naive CXCR3+ CD8+ T cells from blood. The subset was: CD45RO-CCR7+CD27+CD95- naive CD8+ T cells expressing CXCR3 (TNR3+). The receptors were gathered from a human donor in good health. Some clones in this sample may be carry-over from other donors' samples.

J is TRBJ2-1 and V is TRBV7-3. The CDR3 has 13 amino acids. Germline V CDR1 and CDR2: SGHTA, FQGTGA. CDR3 sequence reads: CASSLDWTNEQFF. Combining the CDR3 with reference TRBV7-3 and TRBJ2-1 gives the whole variable domain GAGVSQTPSNKVTEKGKYVELRCDPISGHTALYWYRQSLGQGPEFLIYFQGTGAADDSGLPNDRFFAVRPEGSVSTLKIQRTERGDSAVYLCASSLDWTNEQFFGPGTRLTVL.

The chain employs TRBV29-1 and TRBJ2-7; the D gene TCRdb calls, TRBD1, cannot be checked with no DNA. Germline loops: CDR1 SQVTM, CDR2 ANQGSEA. CDR3 size: 13 residues. The CDR3 loop reads CSVFWTDSYEQYF.

CDR3 protein: CATTGSDKQETQYF. The rearrangement uses TRBV7-9 and TRBJ2-5; TCRdb names TRBD1, which stays unverified in the absence of DNA. Germline V gene sequence: CDR1 SEHNR, CDR2 FQNEAQ (reference sequence). The CDR3 sequence is 14 residues long.

The J gene is TRBJ1-3, the V gene TRBV29-1. The germline CDR1 and CDR2 sequences are SQVTM and ANQGSEA. This CDR3 has 14 amino acids. The CDR3: CSVEGGDFGNTIYF.

This rearrangement joins TRBV30 to TRBJ2-5; TCRdb returns TRBD1, unconfirmable since there is no DNA. CDR1 is GTSNPN and CDR2 is SVGIG in the germline V gene (reference sequence). This CDR3 is 12 amino acids long. The CDR3 region is CAWERGGETQYF.

The chain recombines TRBV14 with TRBJ2-7; the D gene TCRdb calls, TRBD2, cannot be checked with no DNA. The CDR3 has 14 amino acids. The germline gives CDR1 SGHDN, CDR2 FVKESK. CDR3 loop: CASSPLGGIGEQYF.

The V and J genes are TRBV6-5 and TRBJ2-7; TCRdb calls TRBD1, which cannot be checked without DNA. CDR3 size: 14 residues. The germline gives CDR1 MNHEY, CDR2 SVGAGI. The CDR3 is CASSYLRGGNEQYF.

The chain is built from TRBV6-2 or TRBV6-3 and TRBJ2-1; the D call from TCRdb, TRBD1, cannot be confirmed without DNA. This CDR3 comprises 15 residues. Germline V lookup: CDR1 MNHEY, CDR2 SVGEGT. CDR3 sequence: CASSDPGTVYNEQFF.

The chain recombines TRBV4-2 with TRBJ2-7; the D gene TCRdb calls, TRBD2, cannot be checked with no DNA. The CDR3 runs to 14 residues. The germline gives CDR1 LGHNA, CDR2 YNFKEQ. The CDR3 reads CASSQTAVSYEQYF.

The chain recombines TRBV7-8 with TRBJ2-3; TCRdb reports TRBD1, a call that lacks DNA to check it against. CDR1 is SGHVS, CDR2 FQNEAQ, per germline. The CDR3 extends over 13 amino acids. CDR3 residues: CASSTRGVDTQYF. Based on the CDR3 plus reference TRBV7-8 and TRBJ2-3, the full variable domain is GAGVSQSPRYKVAKRGQDVALRCDPISGHVSLFWYQQALGQGPEFLTYFQNEAQLDKSGLPSDRFFAERPEGSVSTLKIQRTQQEDSAVYLCASSTRGVDTQYFGPGTRLTVL.

The J gene is TRBJ2-5, the V gene TRBV27. CDR3 length: 15 residues. Germline-derived CDR1 and CDR2 are MNHEY and SMNVEV (reference sequence). CDR3 in amino acids: CASSLGITPQETQYF.

The rearrangement uses TRBV20-1 and TRBJ2-1; the TRBD2 assignment by TCRdb is unverifiable without DNA. The CDR3 sequence is 15 residues long. CDR1 DFQATT and CDR2 SNEGSKA come from the germline V gene (reference sequence). The CDR3 reads CSASPGLHFYNEQFF.

This chain uses TRBV15 with TRBJ2-5; TCRdb's D call of TRBD1 is untestable without DNA. The CDR3 has 15 residues. Germline loops: CDR1 LNHNV, CDR2 YYDKDF (reference sequence). Here the CDR3 reads CATSRLGTGRETQYF.